This T cell receptor (beta chain) is drawn from a study of post-analysis software for immune sequencing data. Findings and caveats of the study: Versus controls, multiple sclerosis patients showed significantly lower diversity (normalized Chao1).

Prepared TCR beta cDNA libraries contained unique molecular identifiers. In TCRdb, the PCR reads were re-called with MiXCR into one record per CDR3 protein. The table records some 690,000 distinct CDR3 sequences, approximately 30% of them present only once. This clonotype was seen a few times. The antigen is unknown. The sequence came from a girl aged 10-17 years with multiple sclerosis. Sequencing input: blood.

CDR3 residues: CASSLSGNGYTF. The CDR3 DNA follows: TGTGCCAGCAGTTTATCAGGGAATGGCTACACCTTC. This chain links TRBV12-3 or TRBV12-4 with TRBJ1-2; the D gene is possibly TRBD1 (5 bases). Trimming removed 2 bases at V and 6 bases at J, with 7 bases between. This CDR3 contains 12 residues.